This is a list of T cell receptor beta chains from one sample in a study of technical replicates of blood from a few donors. Using immunoSEQ multiplex PCR, the repertoire was profiled, and TCRdb retains in-frame clones only, with some absent. The sample includes approximately 87,000 clones, about 95% of them seen just once. The sequencing sample was made of T cells isolated from PBMCs. The source is a human donor in good health. The CDR3 runs from the conserved cysteine through the conserved F or W. D genes are given only for firm matches. Rows give clone size only sometimes, using once, few, many, or a class for an expanded clone.

d_call,v_call,j_call,clone_size,cdr3_nt,cdr3_aa
TRBD2,TRBV7-3,TRBJ2-2,-,TGTGCCAGCAGCTTGACTAGCATCCACGCGGGCGGGGAGCTGTTTTTT,CASSLTSIHAGGELFF
-,TRBV25-1,TRBJ2-1,-,TGTGCCAGCAGTGAGACTAGTGGGTACAATGAGCAGTTCTTC,CASSETSGYNEQFF
-,TRBV4-3,TRBJ2-7,-,TGCGCCAGCAGCCAAGACGGAAACAGGCGAGATCACTACGAGCAGTACTTC,CASSQDGNRRDHYEQYF
-,TRBV7-8,TRBJ1-5,-,TGTGCCAGCAGCTTAAGGGACGCGGCAGGGGCCTGGGGCAATCAGCCCCAGCATTTT,CASSLRDAAGAWGNQPQHF
-,TRBV5-1,TRBJ1-3,-,TGCGCCAGCAGCTTGGATCCAGGGTTAGGAAACACCATATATTTT,CASSLDPGLGNTIYF
-,TRBV28,TRBJ1-1,-,TGTGCCAGCAGTTTACGCGGGGCGCCCCCTGAAGCTTTCTTT,CASSLRGAPPEAFF
-,TRBV19,TRBJ2-5,-,TGTGCCAGTAGTATAGATCTAGGTGGGGAGACCCAGTACTTC,CASSIDLGGETQYF
-,TRBV10-3,TRBJ2-7,-,TGTGCCATCAGTAGCGACGGTTCCTACGAGCAGTACTTC,CAISSDGSYEQYF
-,TRBV7-6,TRBJ1-1,-,TGTGCCAGCAGCTTAGACGGACACACGGAAGCTTTCTTT,CASSLDGHTEAFF
-,TRBV10-3,TRBJ2-4,-,TGTGCCATCAGTGAGTCGAGCCTAGCCAAAAACATTCAGTACTTC,CAISESSLAKNIQYF
-,TRBV6-5,TRBJ1-5,-,TGTGCCAGCGGACTAGGCCGCAATCAGCCCCAGCATTTT,CASGLGRNQPQHF
TRBD2,TRBV10-2,TRBJ2-7,-,TGCGCCAGCAGTGAGCCAGCGGGAGGGGGCGAGCAGTACTTC,CASSEPAGGGEQYF
TRBD1,TRBV2,TRBJ2-7,-,TGTGCCAGCAGCGGGACAGGAAGAGGCTACGAGCAGTACTTC,CASSGTGRGYEQYF
-,TRBV6-5,TRBJ1-2,-,TGTGCCAGCAGTGAGGGACATCCTAACTATGGCTACACCTTC,CASSEGHPNYGYTF
-,TRBV27,TRBJ2-1,-,TGTGCCAGCAACCCCCGGGAGAGGTCCTACAATGAGCAGTTCTTC,CASNPRERSYNEQFF
TRBD2,TRBV23-1,TRBJ2-7,-,TGCGCCAGGAAGACCGGCCTGAGCGGGAGGGCCAGACACGAGCAGTACTTC,CARKTGLSGRARHEQYF
TRBD2,TRBV7-2,TRBJ2-3,-,TGTGCCAGCAGCTTGGGACTAGCGGGAGGCGCAGATACGCAGTATTTT,CASSLGLAGGADTQYF
-,TRBV27,TRBJ1-2,once,TGTGCCAGCAGTTTCGCTGGGCCCGCTCTCGACGGCTACACCTTC,CASSFAGPALDGYTF
TRBD1,TRBV6-6,TRBJ2-3,-,TGTGCCTCCCGGGACAGGGACAGCACAGATACGCAGTATTTT,CASRDRDSTDTQYF
TRBD1,TRBV6-1,TRBJ1-5,-,TGTGCCACCAACCCGACAGGGATTAATCAGCCCCAGCATTTT,CATNPTGINQPQHF
-,TRBV7-9,TRBJ2-3,-,TGTGCCAGCAGCGGACTGGACCAGTCCACAGATACGCAGTATTTT,CASSGLDQSTDTQYF
-,TRBV19,TRBJ2-7,-,TGTGCCAGTAGTATAGGCCACTTAGACTACGAGCAGTACTTC,CASSIGHLDYEQYF
-,TRBV2,TRBJ2-1,-,TGTGCCAGCAAGGGGATTGAGCAGTTCTTC,CASKGIEQFF
TRBD1,TRBV12-5,TRBJ1-1,-,TGTGCTAGTGGCCCCGACAGGGGGTACGGCACTGAAGCTTTCTTT,CASGPDRGYGTEAFF
-,TRBV7-2,TRBJ1-2,-,TGTGCCAGCAGCTTAGGACAGTTTTATGGCTACACCTTC,CASSLGQFYGYTF
TRBD2,TRBV27,TRBJ2-1,-,TGTGCCAGCAGTCTCCCTAGCGGGAACGCGGGGGTTGAGCAGTTCTTC,CASSLPSGNAGVEQFF
TRBD1,TRBV9,TRBJ1-1,-,TGTGCCAGCAGCGGAGACAGGGGGCTCGTGAACACTGAAGCTTTCTTT,CASSGDRGLVNTEAFF
TRBD1,TRBV5-1,TRBJ2-5,once,TGCGCCAGCAGCTTGCGATCACAGGGGATCCAAGAGACCCAGTACTTC,CASSLRSQGIQETQYF
TRBD1,TRBV14,TRBJ2-7,-,TGTGCCAGCAGCCAAGGGACAGGGTTATACGAGCAGTACTTC,CASSQGTGLYEQYF
-,TRBV29-1,TRBJ1-1,-,TGCAGCGTTGACCTTTCAGGGCGACCTGAAGCTTTCTTT,CSVDLSGRPEAFF
TRBD2,TRBV10-3,TRBJ2-2,-,TGTGCCATCAGTGAGTCGAGGCTAGCGGGTGACGGCGGGGAGCTGTTTTTT,CAISESRLAGDGGELFF
TRBD2,TRBV19,TRBJ2-7,-,TGTGCCAGTAGTGTATTACCCGGGACTAGCGGGAAAGCATACGAGCAGTACTTC,CASSVLPGTSGKAYEQYF
-,TRBV5-6,TRBJ1-5,-,TGTGCCAGCAGCTTGGGAGCTAATCAGCCCCAGCATTTT,CASSLGANQPQHF
TRBD1,TRBV4-3,TRBJ1-4,-,TGCGCCAGCAGCCAAGGTTCAGGGGGAGTATATAATGAAAAACTGTTTTTT,CASSQGSGGVYNEKLFF
-,TRBV21-1,TRBJ2-7,once,TGTGCCAGCAGCAAAGCGCTTCGGGAGGGCCGCTTAGCCGAAACCTACGAGCAGTACTTC,CASSKALREGRLAETYEQYF
-,TRBV6-1,TRBJ2-2,once,TGTGCCAGCAGTTGGGGGCCCGGGGAGCTGTTTTTT,CASSWGPGELFF
TRBD1,TRBV27,TRBJ2-1,-,TGTGCCAGCAGCCAACGAGGGACAGGGGGCTTCTACAATGAGCAGTTCTTC,CASSQRGTGGFYNEQFF
-,TRBV2,TRBJ2-3,-,TGTGCCAGGGGGGACACCCCAGATACGCAGTATTTT,CARGDTPDTQYF
TRBD2,TRBV6-5,TRBJ2-1,once,TGTGCCAGCAGTTGGACTAGCGGGGACAATGAGCAGTTCTTC,CASSWTSGDNEQFF
TRBD1,TRBV7-8,TRBJ1-5,-,TGTGCCAGCAGCTTATTCCCCCCCCTTATACAGGGGAATCAGCCCCAGCATTTT,CASSLFPPLIQGNQPQHF
TRBD1,TRBV19,TRBJ1-3,-,TGTGCCAGTACCCTAGGGACAGCTGGAAACACCATATATTTT,CASTLGTAGNTIYF
-,TRBV19,TRBJ2-7,-,TGTGCCAGTAGTATGACGAGCGGCCCCTACGAGCAGTACTTC,CASSMTSGPYEQYF
TRBD2,TRBV4-3,TRBJ2-7,once,TGCGCCAGCAGCGCGAAACTAGCGGCGACCTACGAGCAGTACTTC,CASSAKLAATYEQYF
-,TRBV27,TRBJ1-1,-,TGTGCCAGCAGTTGGTCGACGCTAGGGAACACTGAAGCTTTCTTT,CASSWSTLGNTEAFF
-,TRBV5-1,TRBJ2-7,-,TGCGCCAGCAGCCTAACTCCCAAAGTTGTCTACGAGCAGTACTTC,CASSLTPKVVYEQYF
-,TRBV18,TRBJ1-2,once,TGTGCCAGCTCCGGTAGGAGGGGTGACTATGGCTACACCTTC,CASSGRRGDYGYTF
TRBD2,TRBV7-7,TRBJ2-5,-,TGTGCTAGCAGCTTTAGCGGGAGTGAAGAGACCCAGTACTTC,CASSFSGSEETQYF
-,TRBV7-6,TRBJ1-5,-,TGTGCCAGCAGCCGTAATAGCAATCAGCCCCAGCATTTT,CASSRNSNQPQHF
-,TRBV14,TRBJ1-2,once,TGTGCCAGCAGCCGCTTACTACAGGGTCCTGATGGCTACACCTTC,CASSRLLQGPDGYTF
TRBD1,TRBV18,TRBJ2-7,-,TGTGCCAGCTCACCGGACAGGGAAGAGGACGAGCAGTACTTC,CASSPDREEDEQYF
TRBD2,TRBV30,TRBJ2-1,-,TGTGCCTGGTTAACCGGGACTAGCGGGAGTGGAAATGAGCAGTTCTTC,CAWLTGTSGSGNEQFF
TRBD1,TRBV19,TRBJ2-7,once,TGTGCCAGTAGTGTGGTCGACTCTGGACAGGGGAATCTAGCGGCCCAAAGGAAATACTTC,CASSVVDSGQGNLAAQRKYF
-,TRBV7-7,TRBJ2-7,-,TGTGCTAGCAGCCAGCAGTTGGGAGACTACGAGCAGTACTTC,CASSQQLGDYEQYF
-,TRBV15,TRBJ1-2,-,TGTGCCACCAGCAGAGATATGGCCGGGACATCCCATGGCTACACCTTC,CATSRDMAGTSHGYTF
TRBD1,TRBV19,TRBJ2-7,-,TGTGCCAGTAGTACACAGGGGGCCTACGAGCAGTACTTC,CASSTQGAYEQYF
-,TRBV5-4,TRBJ2-7,-,TGTGCCAGCAGCTGGGCCTGGGGCCGGGAGCAGTACTTC,CASSWAWGREQYF
-,TRBV14,TRBJ1-1,-,TGTGCCAGCAGCCAAGAGAGGGGGAGGGTGGGCCTGAACACTGAAGCTTTCTTT,CASSQERGRVGLNTEAFF
TRBD2,TRBV5-4,TRBJ2-5,-,TGTGCCAGCAGCTTCGAGCGGGGGGGGCCAAAGACCCAGTACTTC,CASSFERGGPKTQYF
-,TRBV30,TRBJ1-4,-,TGTGCCTGGAGAGGTGGTGGGGGGAAGGAAAAACTGTTTTTT,CAWRGGGGKEKLFF